These 30 T cell receptor beta chains came from one sample sequenced in a study of shared clonotypes between healthy human individuals. Sequencing was performed with immunoSEQ multiplex PCR; in TCRdb, only in-frame clones are kept and a portion is missing. The table records roughly 2.2 million clones, roughly 92% of them present only once. The sample taken for sequencing was naive CD4+ T cells from PBMCs. Subset in this sample: CD45RA+ positively selected. These TCRs come from a man between 18 and 35 years old in good health. Some clones in this sample may be carry-over from other donors' samples.

The chain is built from TRBV27 and TRBJ2-7; 9 positions match TRBD1. After removal of 6 bases from V and 3 bases from J, the junction contained 6 bases not matched to a gene. The CDR3 loop spans 14 amino acids. Germline V lookup: CDR1 MNHEY, CDR2 SMNVEV (reference sequence). In DNA, the CDR3 is TGTGCCAGCAGCTCCGGGACAGGGCACTACGAGCAGTACTTC. Residues: CASSSGTGHYEQYF.

The table lists this clone with a count of one. The CDR3 loop reads CATFLRGDEQFF. For the CDR3, the DNA is TGTGCCACTTTCTTGAGGGGAGATGAGCAGTTCTTC. The J gene is TRBJ2-1, the V gene TRBV19; tentatively, D is TRBD1 or TRBD2 (5 bases each). V lost 10 bases, J lost 8 bases, and 15 bases lay in between. The CDR3 is 12 amino acids. Germline V gene sequence: CDR1 LNHDA, CDR2 SQIVND (reference sequence).

This chain uses TRBV5-1 with TRBJ2-1; 11 bases map to TRBD1. Trimming cost V 4 bases and J 6 bases; bases outside gene matches: 6. Germline CDR1 reads SGHRS; CDR2 reads YFSETQ. The CDR3 runs 15 residues. CDR3 sequence: CASSVTGTGGNEQFF. The CDR3 region has the DNA TGCGCCAGCAGCGTCACCGGGACAGGGGGCAATGAGCAGTTCTTC.

This rearrangement joins TRBV28 to TRBJ2-1; 7 nucleotides match TRBD2. J gave up 5 bases and V 6 bases, and 13 bases lay outside the gene matches. The CDR3 is made up of 16 amino acids. Germline-derived CDR1 and CDR2 are MDHEN and SYDVKM. CDR3 protein: CASRLTVYGGDNEQFF. The CDR3 DNA is TGTGCCAGCAGGCTTACCGTCTATGGGGGGGACAATGAGCAGTTCTTC.

The chain employs TRBV11-2 and TRBJ2-1; 7 nucleotides agree with TRBD1. Germline CDR1 reads SGHAT; CDR2 reads FQNNGV. J was trimmed by 2 bases and V by 10 bases; bases with no gene match: 8. The CDR3 runs to 14 residues. CDR3 protein: CATKQGPAYNEQFF. In nucleotides, the CDR3 is TGTGCCACTAAACAGGGGCCTGCCTACAATGAGCAGTTCTTC.

V and J are TRBV27 and TRBJ2-2, with unresolved D. The CDR3 length is 14 residues. CDR1 is MNHEY and CDR2 is SMNVEV in the germline V gene (reference sequence). The V end lost 5 bases, the J end lost 0 bases, and 7 bases lay between the germline ends. In DNA form, the CDR3 reads TGTGCCAGCAGTAACCCGTCGAACACCGGGGAGCTGTTTTTT. Translation gives CASSNPSNTGELFF.

This rearrangement joins TRBV12-2 to TRBJ2-1; TRBD2 reflects the table's D call only, with no check against the DNA. TRBV12-2 is termed a pseudogene. This CDR3 region has 16 residues. This CDR3 is CASRFEAAGGPGEQFF. The CDR3 region has the DNA TGTGCAAGTCGCTTTGAGGCGGCGGGAGGGCCGGGGGAGCAGTTCTTC.

This clone has just one count. The chain is built from TRBV11-3 and TRBJ2-7; the D is unclear. Germline V gene data show CDR1 as SGHNT and CDR2 as YENEEA. With 4 bases removed from V and 3 bases from J, the gap between germline ends came to 13 bases. The CDR3 extends over 14 amino acids. The CDR3 sequence: CASSSQGRYYEQYF. For the CDR3, the DNA is TGTGCCAGCAGCTCACAAGGACGGTACTACGAGCAGTACTTC.

To note about this clone: Other DNA sequences in this sample translate to the same CDR3. This chain uses TRBV7-2 with TRBJ1-2; D perhaps matches TRBD1 (6 bases). V was pared by 1 base and J by 0 bases, with 6 bases between. The germline V gene has CDR1 SGHTA and CDR2 FQGNSA. The CDR3 sequence is 14 residues long. The chain's CDR3 is CASSLGTANYGYTF. Written as DNA, the CDR3 is TGTGCCAGCAGCTTAGGGACAGCTAACTATGGCTACACCTTC.

The rearrangement joins TRBV25-1 to TRBJ2-7; D not certain. The CDR3 spans 12 residues. Germline V gene data show CDR1 as MGHDK and CDR2 as SYGVNS. The V gene lost 2 bases and the J gene lost 2 bases, with 4 bases spanning the gap. CDR3 in DNA: TGTGCCAGCAGTGAAAGGCCCTACGAGCAGTACTTC. Protein product: CASSERPYEQYF.

The CDR3 protein is CASSLGLDRRLGEKLFF. The CDR3 nucleotides read TGTGCCAGCAGCTTAGGATTGGACAGGAGGTTAGGTGAAAAACTGTTTTTT. The chain employs TRBV7-2 and TRBJ1-4; 7 nucleotides line up with TRBD1. Germline CDR1 SGHTA, CDR2 FQGNSA. V was pared by 1 base and J by 7 bases, with 12 bases of the junction left unmatched. This CDR3 region has 17 residues.

This sequence joins TRBV19 and TRBJ2-5; D unresolved. In germline, CDR1 is LNHDA, CDR2 SQIVND (reference sequence). This CDR3 spans 15 amino acids. Trimming pared 3 bases from V and 1 base from J, leaving 12 bases between. CDR3 in amino acids: CASSIRVLVQETQYF. The CDR3 DNA sequence: TGTGCCAGTAGTATTAGGGTTTTGGTCCAAGAGACCCAGTACTTC.

This chain links TRBV10-3 with TRBJ2-5, with 7 nucleotides matching TRBD2. The CDR3 runs to 13 residues. The V and J ends lost 1 base and 4 bases, in that order; junction bases with no gene match: 0. Germline CDR1 and CDR2: ENHRY and SYGVKD. For the CDR3, the DNA is TGTGCCATCAGTGAGTTAGCGGGAGAGACCCAGTACTTC. Translated, it gives CAISELAGETQYF.

The genes are TRBV4-2 and TRBJ2-3; 8 bases fit TRBD2. From germline, CDR1 is LGHNA and CDR2 YNFKEQ. With 6 bases clipped from V and 4 bases from J, the junction kept 12 bases outside the gene matches. The CDR3 consists of 16 residues. CDR3 bases: TGTGCCAGCAGTCGAACGGGAACTAGCGGTTCAGATACGCAGTATTTT. It is translated as CASSRTGTSGSDTQYF.

V is TRBV29-1 and J is TRBJ2-7; possible D gene TRBD2, 6 bases. V was shortened by 7 bases and J by 0 bases, with 10 bases between the two germline ends. Germline V gene sequence: CDR1 SQVTM, CDR2 ANQGSEA. The CDR3 runs to 12 residues. The CDR3 sequence: CSAGGSSYEQYF. The CDR3 DNA reads TGCAGCGCTGGAGGGTCCTCCTACGAGCAGTACTTC.

This chain connects TRBV29-1 to TRBJ2-1; tentatively, D is TRBD2 (6 bases). The CDR3 loop spans 10 amino acids. Trimming pared 3 bases from V and 12 bases from J, leaving 9 bases between. Per the germline V gene, CDR1 is SQVTM and CDR2 is ANQGSEA. DNA for the CDR3: TGCAGCGTTGAGTCCGGGGGGCAGTTCTTC. It encodes CSVESGGQFF.

This rearrangement joins TRBV5-8 to TRBJ2-1; the D gene is possibly TRBD1 (6 bases). V was cut by 4 bases and J by 0 bases, with 11 bases left in between. The germline V gene encodes CDR1 SGHTS and CDR2 YDEGEE. This CDR3 has 15 residues. The CDR3 DNA sequence: TGTGCCAGCAGCCCAGGGGTGGGCTCCTACAATGAGCAGTTCTTC. This sequence encodes CASSPGVGSYNEQFF.

CDR3: CASRTGGTSTEAFF. The CDR3 nucleotides are TGTGCCAGCAGGACAGGGGGTACCAGCACTGAAGCTTTCTTT. The chain uses TRBV7-3 and TRBJ1-1, with 9 bases that match TRBD1. Germline V CDR1 and CDR2: SGHTA, FQGTGA. V dropped 6 bases and J dropped 4; count of bases not matched to a gene: 6. The CDR3 extends over 14 amino acids. The whole variable domain, filled in from reference TRBV7-3 and TRBJ1-1, reads GAGVSQTPSNKVTEKGKYVELRCDPISGHTALYWYRQSLGQGPEFLIYFQGTGAADDSGLPNDRFFAVRPEGSVSTLKIQRTERGDSAVYLCASRTGGTSTEAFFGQGTRLTVV.

The J gene is TRBJ2-5, the V gene TRBV7-2, with 13 bases identical to TRBD2. The CDR3 consists of 17 residues. The J segment lost 2 bases and the V segment lost 0 bases, leaving 3 bases of the junction unmatched. The germline V gene has CDR1 SGHTA and CDR2 FQGNSA. CDR3 in DNA: TGTGCCAGCAGCTTAGCGCCGGGACTAGCGGGGCAAGAGACCCAGTACTTC. Translated, it gives CASSLAPGLAGQETQYF.

The chain combines TRBV4-1 with TRBJ1-5, with 8 bases lining up with TRBD1. This CDR3 spans 16 amino acids. Trimming at V came to 2 bases and at J to 3 bases, leaving 6 bases not matched to a gene. Germline V gene data show CDR1 as MGHRA and CDR2 as YSYEKL. The CDR3 nucleotides are TGCGCCAGCAGCCAATTTGACAGGGGAATCAATCAGCCCCAGCATTTT. This gives the protein CASSQFDRGINQPQHF.

Worth noting for this clone: An end of the junction does not agree with germline; a read error may underlie this. Within the sample, other DNA sequences also encode this same CDR3. The chain joins TRBV5-4 to TRBJ2-7; 9 positions match TRBD2. This CDR3 region has 15 residues. CDR1 is SGHNT and CDR2 is YYREEE in the germline V gene (reference sequence). The chain's CDR3 is CASSQGLAGTYEQYF. CDR3 in DNA: TGCGCCAGCAGCCAAGGCCTAGCGGGAACGTACGAGCAGTACTTC.

The V call is TRBV7-3, the J call TRBJ1-1; D call uncertain. CDR1 SGHTA and CDR2 FQGTGA come from the germline V gene. Trimming took off 1 base at V and 0 bases at J, with 9 bases between the two ends. CDR3 length: 15 amino acids. The CDR3 protein is CASSLSGVMNTEAFF. Written as DNA, the CDR3 is TGTGCCAGCAGCTTAAGCGGCGTCATGAACACTGAAGCTTTCTTT.

The gene calls are TRBV15 and TRBJ2-5, with TRBD2 as a possible D gene (6 bases). Per the germline V gene, CDR1 is LNHNV and CDR2 is YYDKDF (reference sequence). Trimming cost V 1 base and J 5 bases, with 11 bases left between them. CDR3 length: 14 residues. Here the CDR3 reads CATSRVGGRETQYF. CDR3 in DNA: TGTGCCACCAGCAGAGTCGGGGGTAGGGAGACCCAGTACTTC.

The chain joins TRBV10-3 to TRBJ1-2, with 7 bases aligning to TRBD1. With 3 bases clipped from V and 4 bases from J, the junction kept 8 bases outside the gene matches. Germline values: CDR1 ENHRY, CDR2 SYGVKD. This CDR3 spans 15 amino acids. The CDR3 spells CAISDYTGDSYGYTF. The CDR3 nucleotides read TGTGCCATCAGTGATTACACAGGGGATTCCTATGGCTACACCTTC.

This chain connects TRBV2 to TRBJ1-1; 8 bases are shared with TRBD1. Germline CDR1 and CDR2: SNHLY and FYNNEI. V lost 0 bases and J lost 1; bases outside the gene matches: 7. The CDR3 length is 17 residues. The CDR3 bases are TGTGCCAGCAGTGAAGCCAGGGGGCGAGGTAGGAACACTGAAGCTTTCTTT. It translates to CASSEARGRGRNTEAFF.

The chain couples TRBV5-1 to TRBJ2-5; D is perhaps TRBD2 (5 bases). V lost 0 bases, J lost 4 bases, and 13 bases lay in between. Germline-derived CDR1 and CDR2 are SGHRS and YFSETQ. The CDR3 covers 15 residues. Here the CDR3 reads CASSLGASGPETQYF. CDR3 in DNA: TGCGCCAGCAGCTTGGGAGCCAGCGGTCCAGAGACCCAGTACTTC.

This chain joins TRBV6-4 and TRBJ1-2, with 7 bases identical to TRBD1. Unmatched junction bases numbered 9, after V lost 6 bases and J lost 5 bases. The CDR3 covers 14 residues. Germline loops: CDR1 MRHNA, CDR2 SNTAGT. The CDR3 is CASSRTGSSYGYTF. The CDR3 DNA reads as TGTGCCAGCAGCCGGACAGGAAGTAGTTATGGCTACACCTTC.

The V call is TRBV4-1, the J call TRBJ2-7, with D perhaps given as TRBD1 or TRBD2 (5 bases each). Germline V CDR1 and CDR2: MGHRA, YSYEKL. Trimming removed 4 bases from V and 0 bases from J, with 10 bases in between. This CDR3 is built from 14 residues. The CDR3 DNA reads as TGCGCCAGCAGCCCGGGACCCACCTCCTACGAGCAGTACTTC. Translation: CASSPGPTSYEQYF.

The chain combines TRBV2 with TRBJ2-1, with D possibly matching TRBD1 (7 bases). V lost 6 bases, J lost 6 bases, and 18 bases lay in between. The CDR3 covers 15 residues. CDR1 is SNHLY and CDR2 is FYNNEI in the germline V gene. The CDR3 DNA reads as TGTGCCAGCAGAAACCTCGCGGGACAGTCCAATGAGCAGTTCTTC. Its translation is CASRNLAGQSNEQFF.

This clone occurred once. The V call is TRBV18, the J call TRBJ2-2; the match to TRBD2 covers 9 bases. CDR3 length equals 16 residues. Germline V gene sequence: CDR1 KGHSH, CDR2 LQKENI. V gave up 5 bases and J gave up 6 bases; unmatched junction bases: 10. CDR3 loop: CASSVSGTSTAGELFF. The CDR3 DNA sequence: TGTGCCAGCTCAGTAAGTGGGACTAGCACCGCCGGGGAGCTGTTTTTT.